This TCR beta chain was observed in a study of blood T cell repertoires in COVID-19. Study overall: Samples taken during acute and convalescent COVID-19 were collected in the United States, Italy and Spain.

Cohorts were based on clinical histories the participants reported. Authors' processing steps: Researchers report that nucleated cell counts were estimated from reference gene primer amplification. Produced via immunoSEQ multiplex PCR; TCRdb's table is partial and in-frame only. V and J calls and clone size are as listed in that table; D and trimming were resolved from the DNA. Of about 210,000 clones listed, roughly 84% are singletons. CDR3 length: 15 residues. V was shortened by 7 bases and J by 7 bases, with 20 bases between the two germline ends. CDR1 and CDR2 from the germline V gene are LGHNT and FRNRAP.

This TCR was recovered from a woman in her 30s who had been exposed to COVID-19. The genes are TRBV12-5 and TRBJ1-3; no definite D call. Source material: PBMCs or T cells enriched from blood (not recorded which). Written as DNA, the CDR3 is TGTGCTAGTGCCGCCTCTAGGACTGGCGGGAACACCATATATTTT. It yields the protein CASAASRTGGNTIYF.